Described below is a single T cell receptor (beta chain) sequence and its context. Antigen specificity is unknown. The data stem from a study of shared clonotypes between healthy human individuals. Study-level background: Sampling drew on donors who were two women and a few men aged 18 to 49. Points from the study as a whole: Several donors held 4.5% to 5% of naive CD4 clonotypes in common. Apart from blood, nothing was sampled; tissue repertoires likely differ.

A split of CD4+ cells into CD45RA+ naive and CD45RA-negative memory subsets was performed. The repertoire was sequenced with immunoSEQ multiplex PCR; TCRdb's copy has only in-frame clones and lacks some. The data contain about 2.3 million clones, approximately 93% of them seen just once; the ten biggest clones take up 0.39%. The CDR3 runs 13 residues. Germline assignment: CDR1 MDHEN and CDR2 SYDVKM. V was pared by 7 bases and J by 4 bases, with 5 bases of the junction left unmatched. This chain joins TRBV28 and TRBJ2-7, with 9 bases lining up with TRBD1. Sequencing was carried out using naive CD4+ T cells from PBMCs. Subset defined: CD45RA+ positively selected. The clonotype was recovered from a man between 18 and 35 years old in good health. Some clones in this sample may be carry-over from other donors' samples. The CDR3 reads CASIDRGGYEQYF. In nucleotides, the CDR3 is TGTGCCAGCATCGACAGGGGGGGTTACGAGCAGTACTTC.